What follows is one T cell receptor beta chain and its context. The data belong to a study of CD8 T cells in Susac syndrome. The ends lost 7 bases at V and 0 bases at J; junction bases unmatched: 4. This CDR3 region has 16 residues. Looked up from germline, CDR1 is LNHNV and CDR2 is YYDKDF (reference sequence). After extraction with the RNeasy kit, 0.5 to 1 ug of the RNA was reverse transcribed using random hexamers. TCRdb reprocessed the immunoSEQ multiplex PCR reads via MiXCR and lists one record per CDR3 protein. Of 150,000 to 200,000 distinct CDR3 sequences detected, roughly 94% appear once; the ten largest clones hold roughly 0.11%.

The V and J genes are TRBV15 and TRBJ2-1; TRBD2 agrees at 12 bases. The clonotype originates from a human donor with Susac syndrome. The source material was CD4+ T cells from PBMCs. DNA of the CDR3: TGTGCCACCAAGGCTAGCGGGGGGGACTCCTACAATGAGCAGTTCTTC. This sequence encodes CATKASGGDSYNEQFF.